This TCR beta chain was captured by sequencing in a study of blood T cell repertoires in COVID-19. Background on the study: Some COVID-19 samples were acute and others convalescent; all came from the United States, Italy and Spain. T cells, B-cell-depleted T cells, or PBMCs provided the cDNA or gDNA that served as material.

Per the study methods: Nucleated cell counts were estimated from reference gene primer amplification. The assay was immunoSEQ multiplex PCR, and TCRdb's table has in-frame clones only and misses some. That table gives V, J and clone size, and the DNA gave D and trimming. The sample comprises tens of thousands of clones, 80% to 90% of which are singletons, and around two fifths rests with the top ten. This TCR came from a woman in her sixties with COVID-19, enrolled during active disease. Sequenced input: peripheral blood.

The CDR3 DNA is TGTGCCAGCAGCGAACAGGGGGGTCGTGGCGAGCAGTACTTC. This codes for CASSEQGGRGEQYF. This chain joins TRBV7-8 and TRBJ2-7, with 8 bases matching TRBD1. The CDR3 runs 14 residues. Germline V gene sequence: CDR1 SGHVS, CDR2 FQNEAQ. Trimming cost V 5 bases and J 6 bases; bases outside gene matches: 9.